The rows below give T cell receptor beta chains drawn from one sample of a study of regulatory T cells in long-lasting Graves disease. TCRdb ran MiXCR on the multiplex PCR reads and lists one entry per CDR3 protein. The sample includes a few hundred thousand distinct CDR3 sequences, 16% of them seen just once. The sample was also reused in another study, on T cells in Graves' hyperthyroidism and ophthalmopathy.

Source: peripheral blood mononuclear cells (PBMCs), taken at new diagnosis, from a patient treated with antithyroid drugs. The receptors were gathered from a middle-aged man with Graves disease. Both conserved end residues are part of each CDR3. D genes are given only for firm matches.

v_gene	j_gene	d_gene	CDR3aa
TRBV20-1	TRBJ2-1	-	CSASLSYNEQFF
TRBV7-6	TRBJ1-5	-	CASSLGGLESNQPQHF
TRBV27	TRBJ2-7	-	CASSFSAGPYEQYF
TRBV5-1	TRBJ2-7	TRBD1	CASGTGQGEQYF
TRBV7-9	TRBJ2-5	-	CASSRQVQETQYF
TRBV7-6	TRBJ2-1	TRBD2	CASSLDLSLGGEYDEQFF
TRBV5-1	TRBJ1-1	-	CASSGLVSHMNTEAFF
TRBV11-2	TRBJ2-1	-	CASSHGINSNSYNEQFF
TRBV5-4	TRBJ1-4	-	CASSAGAFSTNEKLFF
TRBV18	TRBJ2-3	-	CASSTRADTQYF
TRBV12-3/TRBV12-4	TRBJ1-6	-	CASRNGQIDNSPLHF
TRBV7-7	TRBJ2-5	-	CASSRDEGGTQYF
TRBV11-2	TRBJ2-1	-	CASSAPNEQFF
TRBV6-1	TRBJ1-2	-	CASSVLPELNYGYTF
TRBV7-9	TRBJ2-3	TRBD1	CASSGPGQGGGTDTQYF
TRBV9	TRBJ1-6	-	CASSVGRNNSPLHF
TRBV20-1	TRBJ2-4	TRBD1	CSASETGQGLNIQYF
TRBV28	TRBJ2-7	-	CASSLVAPFREQYF
TRBV2	TRBJ2-2	-	CASSEMLGVTGELFF
TRBV19	TRBJ1-5	TRBD1	CASRGMRTGGWDQPQHF
TRBV24-1	TRBJ2-1	-	CATSEAGTGYINEQFF
TRBV20-1	TRBJ2-3	-	CSAREPPDTQYF
TRBV5-1	TRBJ1-2	-	CASSLGGTVDYGYTF
TRBV5-4	TRBJ1-2	-	CASSPDSGSGGYTF
TRBV9	TRBJ1-5	-	CASSVAGRVDQPQHF
TRBV12-3/TRBV12-4	TRBJ2-2	TRBD1	CASSIDRGFSATGELFF
TRBV10-3	TRBJ1-3	-	CAISEQVNSGNTIYF
TRBV20-1	TRBJ2-2	TRBD2	CSARDYLAGGLGELFF
TRBV24-1	TRBJ2-3	-	CATSDLRSTDTQYF
TRBV27	TRBJ2-2	-	CASSLWRGGELFF
TRBV12-3/TRBV12-4	TRBJ2-3	TRBD2	CASSLSGGVADTQYF
TRBV4-3	TRBJ2-1	TRBD2	CASSQLSGGAPNEQFF
TRBV6-1	TRBJ1-6	-	CASSAQRGGPLHF
TRBV2	TRBJ2-1	-	CASSGESPSYNEQFF
TRBV12-5	TRBJ2-7	TRBD2	CASGLVMGGLHEQYF
TRBV20-1	TRBJ2-7	-	CSALSQGPSYEQYF
TRBV7-3	TRBJ2-1	-	CASSLGGTPNRGQFF
TRBV5-1	TRBJ2-1	TRBD2	CASSSSSGGAVVFNWFF
TRBV24-1	TRBJ2-7	-	CATSDAIARGTSYEQYF
TRBV4-3	TRBJ2-7	-	CASSQVVRTGTYEQYF